The 16 T cell receptor beta chains in this list originate from one sample, sequenced in a study of a mutant IDH1 vaccine in newly diagnosed glioma. Time point reported: baseline, week 1 (first vaccination visit). The sample's treatment: pre-vaccination baseline after standard-of-care therapy. Sequenced by immunoSEQ multiplex PCR; TCRdb stores in-frame clones only, minus some. The profile shows about 68,000 clones, less than 85% of them singletons. Sequenced material: PBMCs, taken from a glioma patient treated with radiotherapy, temozolomide or both. These receptor sequences come from a man between 45 and 60 years old with glioma.

CDR3: CASSVGQNTGELFF. The DNA for the CDR3 is TGTGCCAGCAGCGTAGGTCAGAACACCGGGGAGCTGTTTTTT. The V call is TRBV9, the J call TRBJ2-2, with unresolved D. The CDR3 has 14 residues. CDR1 and CDR2 (germline): SGDLS, YYNGEE. V lost 0 bases, J lost 1 base, and 4 bases lay in between.

This chain uses TRBV28 with TRBJ1-4; the match to TRBD1 covers 9 bases. Germline values: CDR1 MDHEN, CDR2 SYDVKM. With V trimmed by 6 bases and J by 11 bases, 19 bases remained unmatched. There are 17 residues in the CDR3. CDR3 protein: CASRVTGGGGEMGKLFF. DNA of the CDR3: TGTGCCAGCAGGGTTACAGGGGGCGGTGGGGAGATGGGGAAACTGTTTTTT.

This clone was observed once. The CDR3 DNA reads as TGTGCCACCAGCAAGAGTTCGTGGGATATCAGACGGCAGTACTTC. Amino acids: CATSKSSWDIRRQYF. The chain couples TRBV15 to TRBJ2-5; no clear D. The CDR3 has 15 residues. Germline CDR1 and CDR2: LNHNV and YYDKDF (reference sequence). V dropped 4 bases and J dropped 11 bases, with 23 bases sitting between them.

The genes are TRBV9 and TRBJ2-7; D remains ambiguous. CDR1 and CDR2 (germline): SGDLS, YYNGEE. V was clipped by 0 bases and J by 4 bases, with 8 bases between them. This CDR3 is built from 13 residues. The CDR3 region is CASSVDTTYEQYF. The DNA of the CDR3 is TGTGCCAGCAGCGTAGATACAACTTACGAGCAGTACTTC.

This clone was seen a single time. The V gene is TRBV5-4, the J gene TRBJ2-5, with D perhaps given as TRBD1 or TRBD2 (6 bases each). Germline assignment: CDR1 SGHNT and CDR2 YYREEE (reference sequence). Trimming took 4 bases from V and 2 from J, leaving 12 bases between them. The CDR3 extends over 14 amino acids. CDR3 DNA sequence: TGTGCCAGCAGCCGGGGGCGTGGGCAAGAGACCCAGTACTTC. Translation: CASSRGRGQETQYF.

The chain uses TRBV14 and TRBJ1-4; no clear D. Trimming cost V 1 base and J 3 bases, with 15 bases left between them. This CDR3 spans 17 amino acids. In germline, CDR1 is SGHDN, CDR2 FVKESK. In DNA, the CDR3 is TGTGCCAGCAGCCAAGTGGCGGGGAAGGGTTCTAATGAAAAACTGTTTTTT. Amino acid sequence: CASSQVAGKGSNEKLFF. The full variable domain, with the rest looked up from reference TRBV14 and TRBJ1-4, is EAGVTQFPSHSVIEKGQTVTLRCDPISGHDNLYWYRRVMGKEIKFLLHFVKESKQDESGMPNNRFLAERTGGTYSTLKVQPAELEDSGVYFCASSQVAGKGSNEKLFFGSGTQLSVL.

The V gene is TRBV7-2, the J gene TRBJ2-3; possible D gene TRBD1, 5 bases. Germline CDR1 is SGHTA and CDR2 is FQGNSA. V was trimmed by 3 bases and J by 1 base, leaving 8 bases between them. The CDR3 has 14 residues. CDR3 amino acids: CASSFLQGTDTQYF. The CDR3 DNA follows: TGTGCCAGCAGCTTTTTACAGGGCACAGATACGCAGTATTTT. Full variable domain (missing parts from reference TRBV7-2 and TRBJ2-3): GAGVSQSPSNKVTEKGKDVELRCDPISGHTALYWYRQSLGQGLEFLIYFQGNSAPDKSGLPSDRFSAERTGGSVSTLTIQRTQQEDSAVYLCASSFLQGTDTQYFGPGTRLTVL.

This clone was detected a few times. V is TRBV30 and J is TRBJ1-5, with D unclear. V was shortened by 2 bases and J by 7 bases, with 9 bases between the two germline ends. The CDR3 is made up of 12 amino acids. Germline lookup yields CDR1 GTSNPN and CDR2 SVGIG (reference sequence). The CDR3 region is CAWSQAGQPQHF. The CDR3 DNA sequence: TGTGCCTGGAGTCAGGCTGGACAGCCCCAGCATTTT.

There are a few counts of this clone. This chain joins TRBV5-1 and TRBJ2-6, with D unclear. The CDR3 covers 14 residues. The V gene lost 3 bases and the J gene lost 0 bases, with 4 bases spanning the gap. Germline values: CDR1 SGHRS, CDR2 YFSETQ. CDR3 in amino acids: CASSSSSGANVLTF. In nucleotides, the CDR3 is TGCGCCAGCAGCTCGAGCTCTGGGGCCAACGTCCTGACTTTC.

The V and J genes are TRBV29-1 and TRBJ1-2; D not resolved. The germline CDR1 and CDR2 sequences are SQVTM and ANQGSEA. Trimming removed 4 bases at V and 4 bases at J, with 13 bases between. This CDR3 has 13 amino acids. The DNA of the CDR3 is TGCAGCGTTGTCGGACTGGGTGGCTATGGCTACACCTTC. Its protein product is CSVVGLGGYGYTF.

This clone has only a few counts. V is TRBV4-1 and J is TRBJ1-5; 8 bases fit TRBD1. V gave up 1 base and J gave up 4 bases; unmatched junction bases: 3. Germline V lookup: CDR1 MGHRA, CDR2 YSYEKL. This CDR3 has 15 amino acids. Written as DNA, the CDR3 is TGCGCCAGCAGCCAAGCGACAGGGGCGAATCAGCCCCAGCATTTT. This encodes CASSQATGANQPQHF.

This chain links TRBV10-1 with TRBJ2-3; no reliable D call. Trimming left V 4 bases short and J 2 bases short, with 1 base between. From germline, CDR1 is WNHNN and CDR2 SYGVQD (reference sequence). This CDR3 contains 11 residues. The CDR3 loop reads CASSVTDTQYF. The CDR3 region has the DNA TGCGCCAGCAGTGTCACAGATACGCAGTATTTT.

V and J are TRBV4-2 and TRBJ1-4; 9 bases align to TRBD1. With 3 bases clipped from V and 2 bases from J, the junction kept 10 bases outside the gene matches. Germline CDR1 LGHNA, CDR2 YNFKEQ. The length of the CDR3 is 18 residues. Here the CDR3 reads CASSQGDRVRTTNEKLFF. CDR3 coding DNA: TGTGCCAGCAGCCAGGGGGACAGGGTAAGAACGACTAATGAAAAACTGTTTTTT.

The chain recombines TRBV28 with TRBJ2-7; TRBD2 agrees at 12 bases. Per germline, CDR1 MDHEN and CDR2 SYDVKM. The CDR3 spans 15 residues. The J segment lost 0 bases and the V segment lost 8 bases, leaving 5 bases of the junction unmatched. Here the CDR3 reads CASRGLAGSSYEQYF. The CDR3, as DNA: TGTGCCAGCCGGGGACTAGCGGGTAGCTCCTACGAGCAGTACTTC.

This sequence joins TRBV7-6 and TRBJ2-5; a possible D gene is TRBD2 (5 bases). This CDR3 has 13 residues. Trimming cost V 5 bases and J 0 bases, with 7 bases left between them. Germline values: CDR1 SGHVS, CDR2 FNYEAQ. As DNA, the CDR3 is TGTGCCAGCAGCCTGGACTACCAAGAGACCCAGTACTTC. Translation gives CASSLDYQETQYF.

The chain uses TRBV5-1 and TRBJ2-7; perhaps TRBD2 as D (6 bases). The CDR3 spans 13 residues. V was cut by 3 bases and J by 3 bases, with 10 bases left in between. Germline V gene lookup returns CDR1 SGHRS and CDR2 YFSETQ. CDR3 protein: CASSSGSGYEQYF. The CDR3 region has the DNA TGCGCCAGCAGCTCCGGGAGCGGCTACGAGCAGTACTTC.